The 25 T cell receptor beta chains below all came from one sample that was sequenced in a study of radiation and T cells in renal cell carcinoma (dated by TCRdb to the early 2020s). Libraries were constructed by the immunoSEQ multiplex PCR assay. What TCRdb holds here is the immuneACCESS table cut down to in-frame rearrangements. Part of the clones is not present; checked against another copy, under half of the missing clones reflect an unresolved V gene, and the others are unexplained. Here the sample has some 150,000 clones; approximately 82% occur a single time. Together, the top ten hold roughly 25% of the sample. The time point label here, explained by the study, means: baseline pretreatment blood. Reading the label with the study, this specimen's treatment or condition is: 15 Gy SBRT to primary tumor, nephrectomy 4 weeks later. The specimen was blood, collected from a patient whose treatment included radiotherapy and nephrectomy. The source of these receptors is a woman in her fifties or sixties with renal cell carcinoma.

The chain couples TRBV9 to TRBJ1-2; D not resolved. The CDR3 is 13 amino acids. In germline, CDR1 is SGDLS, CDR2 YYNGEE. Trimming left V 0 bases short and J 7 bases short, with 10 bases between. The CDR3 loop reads CASSVAGTPGYTF. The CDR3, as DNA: TGTGCCAGCAGCGTAGCTGGTACCCCTGGCTACACCTTC.

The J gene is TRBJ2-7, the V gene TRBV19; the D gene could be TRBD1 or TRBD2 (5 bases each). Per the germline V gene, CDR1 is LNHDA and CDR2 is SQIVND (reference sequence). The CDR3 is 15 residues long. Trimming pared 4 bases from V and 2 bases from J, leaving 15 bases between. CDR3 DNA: TGTGCCAGTAGTACAGGTCCTCTGGGGGCCTACGAGCAGTACTTC. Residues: CASSTGPLGAYEQYF.

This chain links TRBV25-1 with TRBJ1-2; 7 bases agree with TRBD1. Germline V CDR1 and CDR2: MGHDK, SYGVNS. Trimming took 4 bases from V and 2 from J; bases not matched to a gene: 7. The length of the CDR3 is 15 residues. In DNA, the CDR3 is TGTGCCAGCAGTGGTTGGGACAGCGGCAACTATGGCTACACCTTC. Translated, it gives CASSGWDSGNYGYTF.

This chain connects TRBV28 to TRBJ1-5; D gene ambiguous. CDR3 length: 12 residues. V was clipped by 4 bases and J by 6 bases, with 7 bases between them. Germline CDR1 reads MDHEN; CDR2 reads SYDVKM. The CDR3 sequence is CASSSLFQPQHF. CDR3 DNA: TGTGCCAGCAGTTCCCTTTTTCAGCCCCAGCATTTT.

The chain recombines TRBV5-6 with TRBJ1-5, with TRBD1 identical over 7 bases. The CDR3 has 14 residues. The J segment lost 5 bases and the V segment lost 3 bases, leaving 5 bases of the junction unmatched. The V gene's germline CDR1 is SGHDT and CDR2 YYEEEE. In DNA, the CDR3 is TGTGCCAGCAGCTCAGGACAGGTCCATCAGCCCCAGCATTTT. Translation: CASSSGQVHQPQHF.

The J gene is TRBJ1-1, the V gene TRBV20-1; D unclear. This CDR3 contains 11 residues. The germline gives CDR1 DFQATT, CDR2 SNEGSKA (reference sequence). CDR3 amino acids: CSISPARPAFF. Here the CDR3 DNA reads TGCAGCATATCCCCTGCACGGCCAGCTTTCTTT.

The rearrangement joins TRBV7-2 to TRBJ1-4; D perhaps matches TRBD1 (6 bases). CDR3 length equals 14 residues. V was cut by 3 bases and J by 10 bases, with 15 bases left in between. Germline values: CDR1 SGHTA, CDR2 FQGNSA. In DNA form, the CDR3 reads TGTGCCAGCAGCTTCAGGGGTAGTTCTGGAAAACTGTTTTTT. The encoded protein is CASSFRGSSGKLFF.

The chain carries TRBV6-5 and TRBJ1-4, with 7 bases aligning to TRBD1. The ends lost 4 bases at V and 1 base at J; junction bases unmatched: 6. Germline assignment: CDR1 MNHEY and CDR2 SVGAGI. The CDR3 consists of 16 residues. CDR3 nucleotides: TGTGCCAGCAGTTGGGGGACAGAGGGAACTAATGAAAAACTGTTTTTT. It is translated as CASSWGTEGTNEKLFF.

The CDR3 reads CASSLAGTSRDIQYF. DNA for the CDR3: TGTGCCAGCAGCTTAGCCGGGACTAGCAGGGACATTCAGTACTTC. This chain joins TRBV7-2 and TRBJ2-4; the match to TRBD2 covers 9 bases. Losses at the gene ends were 0 bases for V and 8 bases for J; bases not matched to a gene: 5. This CDR3 contains 15 residues. CDR1 SGHTA and CDR2 FQGNSA come from the germline V gene.

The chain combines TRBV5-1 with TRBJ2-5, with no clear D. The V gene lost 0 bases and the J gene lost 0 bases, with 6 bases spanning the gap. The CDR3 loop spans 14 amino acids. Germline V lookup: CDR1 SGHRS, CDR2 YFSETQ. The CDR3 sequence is CASSLEAYQETQYF. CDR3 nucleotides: TGCGCCAGCAGCTTGGAAGCGTACCAAGAGACCCAGTACTTC.

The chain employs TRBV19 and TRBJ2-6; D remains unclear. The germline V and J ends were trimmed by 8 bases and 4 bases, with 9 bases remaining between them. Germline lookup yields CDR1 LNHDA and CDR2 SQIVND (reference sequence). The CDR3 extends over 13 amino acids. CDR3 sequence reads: CASGSLGANVLTF. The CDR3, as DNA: TGTGCCAGTGGGTCCCTCGGGGCCAACGTCCTGACTTTC.

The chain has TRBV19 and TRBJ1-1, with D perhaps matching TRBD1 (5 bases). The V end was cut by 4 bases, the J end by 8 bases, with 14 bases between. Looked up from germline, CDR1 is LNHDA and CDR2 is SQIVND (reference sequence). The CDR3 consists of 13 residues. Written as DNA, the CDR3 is TGTGCCAGTAGTAGGTTACATCGGGGGGAAGCTTTCTTT. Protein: CASSRLHRGEAFF. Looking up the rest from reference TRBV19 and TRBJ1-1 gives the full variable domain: DGGITQSPKYLFRKEGQNVTLSCEQNLNHDAMYWYRQDPGQGLRLIYYSQIVNDFQKGDIAEGYSVSREKKESFPLTVTSAQKNPTAFYLCASSRLHRGEAFFGQGTRLTVV.

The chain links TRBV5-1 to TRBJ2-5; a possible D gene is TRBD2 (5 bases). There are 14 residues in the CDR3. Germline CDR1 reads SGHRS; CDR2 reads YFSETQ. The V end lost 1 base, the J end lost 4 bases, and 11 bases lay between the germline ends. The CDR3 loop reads CASSLSNSGETQYF. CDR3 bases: TGCGCCAGCAGCTTGAGTAACAGCGGAGAGACCCAGTACTTC. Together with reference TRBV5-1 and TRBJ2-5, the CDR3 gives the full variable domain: KAGVTQTPRYLIKTRGQQVTLSCSPISGHRSVSWYQQTPGQGLQFLFEYFSETQRNKGNFPGRFSGRQFSNSRSEMNVSTLELGDSALYLCASSLSNSGETQYFGPGTRLLVL.

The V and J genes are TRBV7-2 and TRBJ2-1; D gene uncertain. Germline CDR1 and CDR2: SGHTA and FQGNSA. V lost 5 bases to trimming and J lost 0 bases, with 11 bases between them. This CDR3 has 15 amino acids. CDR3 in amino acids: CASSRRGSSYNEQFF. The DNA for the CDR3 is TGTGCCAGCAGCCGCAGAGGAAGCTCCTACAATGAGCAGTTCTTC. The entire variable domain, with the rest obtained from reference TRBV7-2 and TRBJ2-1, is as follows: GAGVSQSPSNKVTEKGKDVELRCDPISGHTALYWYRQSLGQGLEFLIYFQGNSAPDKSGLPSDRFSAERTGGSVSTLTIQRTQQEDSAVYLCASSRRGSSYNEQFFGPGTRLTVL.

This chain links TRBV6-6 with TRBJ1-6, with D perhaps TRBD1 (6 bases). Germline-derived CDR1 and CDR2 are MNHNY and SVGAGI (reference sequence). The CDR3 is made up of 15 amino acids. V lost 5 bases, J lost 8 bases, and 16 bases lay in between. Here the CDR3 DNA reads TGTGCCAGCAGTGTCCGGGACAAATCGGATTCACCCCTCCACTTT. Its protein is CASSVRDKSDSPLHF.

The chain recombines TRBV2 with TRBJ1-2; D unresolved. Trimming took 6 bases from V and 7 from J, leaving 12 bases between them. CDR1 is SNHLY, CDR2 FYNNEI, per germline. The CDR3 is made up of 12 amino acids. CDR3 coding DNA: TGTGCCAGCAGGGAGGTAGCAGGTGGCTACACCTTC. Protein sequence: CASREVAGGYTF.

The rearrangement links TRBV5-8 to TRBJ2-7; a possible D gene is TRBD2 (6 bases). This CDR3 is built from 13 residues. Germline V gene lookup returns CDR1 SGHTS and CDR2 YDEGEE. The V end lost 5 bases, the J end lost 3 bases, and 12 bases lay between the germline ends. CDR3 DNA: TGTGCCAGCAGTGAGGGGCGGGGCTACGAGCAGTACTTC. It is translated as CASSEGRGYEQYF.

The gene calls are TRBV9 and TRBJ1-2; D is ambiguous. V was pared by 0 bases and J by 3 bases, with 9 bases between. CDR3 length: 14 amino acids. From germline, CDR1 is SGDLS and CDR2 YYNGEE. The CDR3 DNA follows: TGTGCCAGCAGCGTAGCTCAGGCAGACTATGGCTACACCTTC. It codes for CASSVAQADYGYTF.

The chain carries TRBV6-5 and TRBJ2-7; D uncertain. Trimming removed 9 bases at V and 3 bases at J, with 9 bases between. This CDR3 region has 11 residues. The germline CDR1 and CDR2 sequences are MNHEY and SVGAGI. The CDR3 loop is CASPDGYEQYF. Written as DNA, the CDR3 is TGTGCCAGTCCGGACGGCTACGAGCAGTACTTC.

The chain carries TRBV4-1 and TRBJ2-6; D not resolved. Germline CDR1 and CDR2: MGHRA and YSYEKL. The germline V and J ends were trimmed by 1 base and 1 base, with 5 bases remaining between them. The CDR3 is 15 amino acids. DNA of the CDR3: TGCGCCAGCAGCCAAGGCCTGTCTGGGGCCAACGTCCTGACTTTC. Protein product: CASSQGLSGANVLTF.

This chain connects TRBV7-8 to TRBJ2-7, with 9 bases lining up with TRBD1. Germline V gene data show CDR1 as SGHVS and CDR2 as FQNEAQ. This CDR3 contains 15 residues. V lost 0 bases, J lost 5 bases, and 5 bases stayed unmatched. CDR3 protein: CASSLAGTGTHEQYF. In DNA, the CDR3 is TGTGCCAGCAGCTTAGCCGGGACAGGGACCCACGAGCAGTACTTC. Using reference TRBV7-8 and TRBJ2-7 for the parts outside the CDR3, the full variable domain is GAGVSQSPRYKVAKRGQDVALRCDPISGHVSLFWYQQALGQGPEFLTYFQNEAQLDKSGLPSDRFFAERPEGSVSTLKIQRTQQEDSAVYLCASSLAGTGTHEQYFGPGTRLTVT.

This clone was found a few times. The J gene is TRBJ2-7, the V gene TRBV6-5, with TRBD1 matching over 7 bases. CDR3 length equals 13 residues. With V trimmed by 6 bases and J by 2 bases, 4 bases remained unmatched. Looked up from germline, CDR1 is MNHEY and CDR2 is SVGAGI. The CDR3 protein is CASRQGMTYEQYF. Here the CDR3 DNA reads TGTGCCAGCAGACAGGGGATGACCTACGAGCAGTACTTC.

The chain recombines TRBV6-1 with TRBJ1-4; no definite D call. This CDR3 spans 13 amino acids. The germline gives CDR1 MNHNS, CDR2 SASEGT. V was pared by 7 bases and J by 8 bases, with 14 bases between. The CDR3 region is CASTGVLGEKLFF. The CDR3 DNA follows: TGTGCCAGCACCGGGGTCCTAGGGGAAAAACTGTTTTTT.

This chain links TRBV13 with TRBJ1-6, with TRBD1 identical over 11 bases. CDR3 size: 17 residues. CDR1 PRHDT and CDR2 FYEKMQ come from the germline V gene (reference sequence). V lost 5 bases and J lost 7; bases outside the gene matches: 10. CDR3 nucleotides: TGTGCCAGCAGCGGCGGACAGGGGGCGCTTAGGAATTCACCCCTCCACTTT. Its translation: CASSGGQGALRNSPLHF.

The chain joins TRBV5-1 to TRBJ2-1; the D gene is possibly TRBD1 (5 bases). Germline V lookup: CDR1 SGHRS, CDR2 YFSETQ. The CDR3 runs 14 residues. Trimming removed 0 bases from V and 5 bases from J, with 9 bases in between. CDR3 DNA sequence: TGCGCCAGCAGCTTGGGGGGCTCACACAATGAGCAGTTCTTC. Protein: CASSLGGSHNEQFF.